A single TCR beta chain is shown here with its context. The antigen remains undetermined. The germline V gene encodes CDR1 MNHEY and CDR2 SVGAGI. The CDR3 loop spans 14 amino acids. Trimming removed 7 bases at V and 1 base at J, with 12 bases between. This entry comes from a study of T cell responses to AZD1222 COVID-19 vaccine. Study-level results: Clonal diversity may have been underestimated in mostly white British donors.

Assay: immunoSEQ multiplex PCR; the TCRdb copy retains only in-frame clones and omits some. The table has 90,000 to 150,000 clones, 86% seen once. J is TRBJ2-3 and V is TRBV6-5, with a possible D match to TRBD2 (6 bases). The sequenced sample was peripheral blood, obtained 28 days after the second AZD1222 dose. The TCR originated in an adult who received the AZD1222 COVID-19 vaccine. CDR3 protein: CASTGREGTDTQYF. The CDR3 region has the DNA TGTGCCAGCACCGGTAGGGAGGGCACAGATACGCAGTATTTT.